The T cell receptor (beta chain) under discussion was sequenced for a study of blood T cell repertoires in COVID-19. About the study: Samples of COVID-19 (acute and convalescent) were obtained from the United States, Italy and Spain. Sources were T cells, B-cell-depleted T cells, or PBMCs; the material itself was cDNA or gDNA.

The authors' processing: Reference gene primer amplification yielded estimated nucleated cell counts. TCRdb keeps only in-frame clones here, not all; method: immunoSEQ multiplex PCR. D and trimming come from the DNA, and the V and J calls and clone size come from that table. This sample has 150,000 to 200,000 clones, with about 88% found just once. Sequencing was carried out using peripheral blood. The sequence was obtained from a man between 18 and 35 years old with acute or convalescent COVID-19.

CDR3 loop: CASSLRTGTGYTF. As DNA, the CDR3 is TGTGCCAGCAGCTTACGGACAGGGACTGGCTACACCTTC. The V gene is TRBV14, the J gene TRBJ1-2, with 8 bases aligning to TRBD1. V lost 5 bases to trimming and J lost 7 bases; unmatched junction nucleotides: 6. The length of the CDR3 is 13 residues. From germline, CDR1 is SGHDN and CDR2 FVKESK.